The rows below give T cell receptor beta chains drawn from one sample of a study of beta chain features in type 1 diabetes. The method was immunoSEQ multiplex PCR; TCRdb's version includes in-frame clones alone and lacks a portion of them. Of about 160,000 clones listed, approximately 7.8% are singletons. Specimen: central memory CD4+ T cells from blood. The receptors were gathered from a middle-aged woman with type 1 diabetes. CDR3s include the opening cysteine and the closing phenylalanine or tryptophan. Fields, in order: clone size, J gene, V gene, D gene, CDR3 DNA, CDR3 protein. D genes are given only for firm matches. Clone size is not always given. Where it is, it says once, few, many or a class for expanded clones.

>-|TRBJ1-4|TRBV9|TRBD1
TGTGCCAGCAGCCCTCAGGACAGGATGAATGAAAAACTGTTTTTT
CASSPQDRMNEKLFF
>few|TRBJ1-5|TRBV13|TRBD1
TGTGCCAGCAGCTTATTCAGGATGGGACAGGGACATCAGCCCCAGCATTTT
CASSLFRMGQGHQPQHF
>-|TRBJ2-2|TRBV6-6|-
TGTGCCAGCAGTTATCCCGACAGTCCCACCGGGGAGCTGTTTTTT
CASSYPDSPTGELFF
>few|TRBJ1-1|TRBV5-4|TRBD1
TGTGCCAGCAGCTGGGGGACAGACACTGAAGCTTTCTTT
CASSWGTDTEAFF
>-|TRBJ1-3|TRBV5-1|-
TGCGCCAGCAGCGCTGCGAGGGGAAACACCATATATTTT
CASSAARGNTIYF
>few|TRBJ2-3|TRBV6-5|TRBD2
TGTGCCAGCAGTTTACGACGGGGGGGCCAAGATACGCAGTATTTT
CASSLRRGGQDTQYF
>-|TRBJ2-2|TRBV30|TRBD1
TGTGCCTGGAGCTCCGGGACAGGGAGGGACACCGGGGAGCTGTTTTTT
CAWSSGTGRDTGELFF
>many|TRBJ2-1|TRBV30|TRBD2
TGTGCCTTAGGACTAGCGGGAGGGTCTGAGCAGTTCTTC
CALGLAGGSEQFF
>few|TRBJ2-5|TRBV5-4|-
TGTGCCAGCAGCCTGGGTAGCAGGGACAAAGAGACCCAGTACTTC
CASSLGSRDKETQYF
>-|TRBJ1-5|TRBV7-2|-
TGTGCCAGCAGCTATGGCGCGGGGATCCGGGAGCCCCAGCATTTT
CASSYGAGIREPQHF
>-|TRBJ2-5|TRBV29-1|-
TGCAGCGGGGGCGGACAGTTGGGGACCCAGTACTTC
CSGGGQLGTQYF
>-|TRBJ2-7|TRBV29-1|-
TGCAGCGTTGACGGGCAGGGTCCCGAGCAGTACTTC
CSVDGQGPEQYF
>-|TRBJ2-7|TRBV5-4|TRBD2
TGTGCCAGCACCATAACTAGCGGGAGGAATGGGGACGAGCAGTACTTC
CASTITSGRNGDEQYF
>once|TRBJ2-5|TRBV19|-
TGTGCCAGTAGTATCAGTGAGACCCAGTACTTC
CASSISETQYF
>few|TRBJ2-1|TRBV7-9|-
TGTGCCAGCAGCTTAGCGGGGGGGGCTAATGAGCAGTTCTTC
CASSLAGGANEQFF
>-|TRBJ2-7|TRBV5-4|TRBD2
TGTGCCAGCAGTCAACCGACTAGCGGGAAAGGGTACGAGCAGTACTTC
CASSQPTSGKGYEQYF
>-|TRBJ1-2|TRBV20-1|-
TGCAGTGCCGTCTTAGCCTATGGCTACACCTTC
CSAVLAYGYTF
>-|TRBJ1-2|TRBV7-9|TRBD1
TGTGCCAGCAGCCGGACAGGGGGCTATGGCTACACCTTC
CASSRTGGYGYTF
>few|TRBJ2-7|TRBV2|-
TGTGCCAGCAGTGAAGTCCAGGGGTTGTATAACGAGCAGTACTTC
CASSEVQGLYNEQYF
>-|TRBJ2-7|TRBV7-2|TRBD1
TGTGCCAGCAGCTCCCAGGGACAGGGGGTGGTCGAGCAGTACTTC
CASSSQGQGVVEQYF
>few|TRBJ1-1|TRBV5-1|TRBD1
TGCGCCAGCAGCTTACAGGGGGCCACTGAAGCTTTCTTT
CASSLQGATEAFF
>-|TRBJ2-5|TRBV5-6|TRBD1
TGTGCCAGCAGCTGGGGACAGGGGGTTCAAGAGACCCAGTACTTC
CASSWGQGVQETQYF
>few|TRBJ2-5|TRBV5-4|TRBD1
TGTGCCAGCAGCTTGGCCCAGGGGGTCCAAGAGACCCAGTACTTC
CASSLAQGVQETQYF
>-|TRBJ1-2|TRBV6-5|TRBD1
TGTGCCAGCAGTTACCGGCGACAGGGGGCCAATGGCTACACCTTC
CASSYRRQGANGYTF
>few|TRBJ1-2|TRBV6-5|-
TGTGCCAGCAGTCCCGGGAACTTTGATGGCTACACCTTC
CASSPGNFDGYTF
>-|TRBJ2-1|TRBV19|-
TGTGCCAGTAGTATGTCCGTCCTCTTGGGGAGATTGGAGAATGAGCAGTTCTTC
CASSMSVLLGRLENEQFF
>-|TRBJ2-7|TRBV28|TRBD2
TGTGCCAGCAGTTTATACCTAGCGGGGGAGACTTCCTACGAGCAGTACTTC
CASSLYLAGETSYEQYF
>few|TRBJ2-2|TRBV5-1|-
TGCGCCAGCAGCTTTGGGTCCCCAGGGGACACCGGGGAGCTGTTTTTT
CASSFGSPGDTGELFF
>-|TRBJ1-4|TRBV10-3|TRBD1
TGTGCCATCAGTGAGAGGGGCGGACAGGGTTTGGAAAAACTGTTTTTT
CAISERGGQGLEKLFF